This TCR beta chain was found in a study of glioma-infiltrating T cells after dendritic cell vaccination. Overall study context: Patients received three intradermal dendritic cell vaccine injections at biweekly intervals.

Indicated time point: after dendritic cell vaccination, including at tumor progression/relapse. Only patients with spare fresh-frozen tumor and over two years of follow-up were included. The assay was immunoSEQ multiplex PCR, and TCRdb's table has in-frame clones only and misses some. The table records about 64,000 clones, more than 75% of them present only once. Germline trimming cut 5 bases from V and 2 bases from J; bases unmatched to any gene: 4. CDR3 length: 15 amino acids. CDR1 is MNHEY, CDR2 SVGAGI, per germline. The chain uses TRBV6-5 and TRBJ1-4; 8 positions match TRBD1. Source: blood, taken after dendritic cell vaccination. This clonotype was obtained from a human donor with glioblastoma. This CDR3 reads CASSTRTGTNEKLFF. The CDR3 coding sequence is TGTGCCAGCAGTACTAGGACAGGGACTAATGAAAAACTGTTTTTT.